The 16 T cell receptor beta chains below were found in one sample sequenced in a study of CD8+ T cells in alopecia areata. cDNA reverse transcribed from extracted RNA served as the sequencing template. The data were produced by immunoSEQ multiplex PCR, yet TCRdb's version contains in-frame clones alone and is incomplete. The table has 130,000 or so clones, roughly 50% seen once. The sequenced sample was NKG2D-low CD8+ T cells sorted from blood. The receptors were sampled from a human donor with alopecia areata.

The chain combines TRBV27 with TRBJ2-7; D call uncertain. V was trimmed by 5 bases and J by 3 bases, leaving 5 bases between them. Germline values: CDR1 MNHEY, CDR2 SMNVEV (reference sequence). The CDR3 has 11 residues. The chain's CDR3 is CASSGVYEQYF. The CDR3 DNA sequence: TGTGCCAGCAGTGGGGTCTACGAGCAGTACTTC.

This clone was counted only a few times. V usage is TRBV29-1 and J usage is TRBJ2-5, with D uncertain. Trimming removed 6 bases at V and 5 bases at J, with 16 bases between. This CDR3 comprises 13 residues. In germline, CDR1 is SQVTM, CDR2 ANQGSEA. CDR3 bases: TGCAGCGTGGCGACCTGGGTTGGGGAGACCCAGTACTTC. Amino acids: CSVATWVGETQYF.

V is TRBV29-1 and J is TRBJ2-3; 9 nucleotides line up with TRBD2. CDR1 is SQVTM and CDR2 is ANQGSEA in the germline V gene. The CDR3 totals 15 residues. V dropped 5 bases and J dropped 2; count of bases not matched to a gene: 8. CDR3 protein: CSVSLAGESTDTQYF. The DNA of the CDR3 is TGCAGCGTTTCCTTAGCGGGAGAGTCCACAGATACGCAGTATTTT.

The chain couples TRBV29-1 to TRBJ2-7; a weak D match, TRBD2 (6 bases). The CDR3 has 11 amino acids. V lost 8 bases to trimming and J lost 9 bases, with 17 bases between them. The V gene's germline CDR1 is SQVTM and CDR2 ANQGSEA. CDR3 nucleotides: TGCAGCTCCGCGGAGGGGAGCGGGCAGTACTTC. Protein: CSSAEGSGQYF.

This chain uses TRBV10-2 with TRBJ2-7, with D unresolved. The V gene's germline CDR1 is WSHSY and CDR2 SAAADI. Deletions cut 2 bases from V and 6 bases from J, with 5 bases between. This CDR3 spans 11 amino acids. The CDR3 spells CASSEEIEQYF. Written as DNA, the CDR3 is TGCGCCAGCAGTGAGGAGATCGAGCAGTACTTC.

V is TRBV29-1 and J is TRBJ2-1, with D perhaps TRBD2 (5 bases). Germline V lookup: CDR1 SQVTM, CDR2 ANQGSEA. The germline V and J ends were trimmed by 5 bases and 7 bases, with 12 bases remaining between them. The length of the CDR3 is 12 residues. CDR3 in amino acids: CSVRLAWNEQFF. The CDR3 bases are TGCAGCGTTCGGCTAGCATGGAATGAGCAGTTCTTC.

This clone has only a few counts. The J gene is TRBJ1-1, the V gene TRBV29-1; no clear D gene. Per the germline V gene, CDR1 is SQVTM and CDR2 is ANQGSEA. Trimming stripped 0 bases from V and 1 base from J, with 12 bases between. The CDR3 is made up of 15 amino acids. The chain's CDR3 is CSVEDLDTRNTEAFF. CDR3 nucleotides: TGCAGCGTTGAAGATCTAGACACCAGGAACACTGAAGCTTTCTTT.

This chain connects TRBV30 to TRBJ2-7, with D perhaps assigned TRBD1 or TRBD2 (5 bases each). The end of the DNA fits TRBJ2-5 better, so the J call may be wrong. The V gene's germline CDR1 is GTSNPN and CDR2 SVGIG (reference sequence). CDR3 length: 12 residues. CDR3 sequence reads: CAWSGGEETQYF. In DNA, the CDR3 is TGTGCCTGGAGTGGAGGGGAAGAGACCCAGTACTTC.

In its sample, this clone was seen a few times. This chain links TRBV30 with TRBJ1-2; 7 bases align to TRBD1. The CDR3 is made up of 12 amino acids. The J segment lost 8 bases and the V segment lost 5 bases, leaving 8 bases of the junction unmatched. The germline gives CDR1 GTSNPN, CDR2 SVGIG (reference sequence). CDR3 sequence: CAWDRDSGGYTF. The DNA for the CDR3 is TGTGCCTGGGACAGGGACAGCGGCGGCTACACCTTC.

The V call is TRBV5-4, the J call TRBJ2-5; D is possibly TRBD2 (6 bases). Trimming stripped 1 base from V and 3 bases from J, with 10 bases between. The CDR3 is 14 amino acids. Germline CDR1 and CDR2: SGHNT and YYREEE (reference sequence). CDR3 residues: CASSLYSGEETQYF. The CDR3 DNA follows: TGTGCCAGCAGCTTGTATTCGGGGGAAGAGACCCAGTACTTC.

The rearrangement joins TRBV29-1 to TRBJ2-1; possible D gene TRBD2, 5 bases. This CDR3 is 12 amino acids long. Between the trimmed V and J ends, which lost 4 bases and 9 bases, there was a span of 13 bases. Per germline, CDR1 SQVTM and CDR2 ANQGSEA. CDR3 amino acids: CSVAGDSFEQFF. The CDR3 DNA is TGCAGCGTTGCCGGGGATTCTTTTGAGCAGTTCTTC.

The gene calls are TRBV29-1 and TRBJ1-5; D is unclear. Germline CDR1 is SQVTM and CDR2 is ANQGSEA. Between the trimmed V and J ends, which lost 6 bases and 6 bases, there was a span of 15 bases. The CDR3 covers 13 residues. The CDR3 region has the DNA TGCAGCGTAGTTCTCGGGGTGGCTCAGCCCCAGCATTTT. As protein: CSVVLGVAQPQHF.

The chain links TRBV4-3 to TRBJ2-5, with D perhaps matching TRBD1 (5 bases). The CDR3 sequence is 15 residues long. The germline CDR1 and CDR2 sequences are LGHNA and YSLEER. V was clipped by 1 base and J by 2 bases, with 11 bases between them. The CDR3 reads CASSQGVRVQETQYF. The CDR3 bases are TGCGCCAGCAGCCAAGGGGTCAGGGTACAAGAGACCCAGTACTTC.

The chain links TRBV2 to TRBJ1-5; D is unclear. Trimming stripped 8 bases from V and 3 bases from J, with 14 bases between. The CDR3 has 14 amino acids. The germline V gene has CDR1 SNHLY and CDR2 FYNNEI. CDR3 amino acids: CASAGWAPNQPQHF. The CDR3 nucleotides read TGTGCCAGCGCCGGGTGGGCACCCAATCAGCCCCAGCATTTT.

The chain carries TRBV4-1 and TRBJ1-6, with TRBD1 as a possible D gene (5 bases). V lost 3 bases and J lost 7, with 13 bases in between. The CDR3 spans 15 residues. Germline V gene lookup returns CDR1 MGHRA and CDR2 YSYEKL. The CDR3 reads CASSHGLGTNSPLHF. The CDR3, as DNA: TGCGCCAGCAGCCATGGCCTTGGGACGAATTCACCCCTCCACTTT.

This clone was found a few times. V usage is TRBV29-1 and J usage is TRBJ2-5; weak D call: TRBD1 (6 bases). The CDR3 runs 14 residues. The ends were cut back, 0 bases at V and 5 bases at J, with 13 bases in the middle. Germline V gene lookup returns CDR1 SQVTM and CDR2 ANQGSEA. The CDR3 DNA follows: TGCAGCGTTGAAGATCTTAGACAGGAGGAGACCCAGTACTTC. This sequence encodes CSVEDLRQEETQYF.